These T cell receptor beta chains were read from a single sample in a study of T cells in Graves' hyperthyroidism and ophthalmopathy. Each CDR3 protein is one row after TCRdb ran MiXCR on the multiplex PCR reads. This table has approximately 330,000 distinct CDR3 sequences, around 20% appearing once. Source material: blood. These receptors originate from a woman aged 50 to 65 with Graves' hyperthyroidism. Each CDR3 is given with its conserved first and last residue. The D gene is left open where the match is weak. For some rows the clone size is stated as once, few or many, or as a class when expanded; others skip it.

TRBJ2-3 many TRBV18 - TGTGCCAGCTCACCACCGGTTCTCACGAGTACGCAGTATTTT CASSPPVLTSTQYF
TRBJ1-4 - TRBV15 TRBD1 TGTGCCACCAGCAGAGATCAAGGCAGGGGGGAAAAACTGTTTTTT CATSRDQGRGEKLFF
TRBJ1-1 many TRBV18 - TGTGCCAGCTCACCCCAAACCACTGAAGCTTTCTTT CASSPQTTEAFF
TRBJ1-6 - TRBV19 TRBD1 TGTGCCAGTAGTGGAGGACAGGGGGCAGGTTCACCCCTCCACTTT CASSGGQGAGSPLHF
TRBJ1-2 few TRBV6-5 TRBD1 TGTGCCAGCAGTTACTCGACCGGGACAGGGGGTATTGGCTACACCTTC CASSYSTGTGGIGYTF
TRBJ2-7 many TRBV11-2 - TGTGCCAGCAGCTTAGACCCCAACTCCTACGAGCAGTACTTC CASSLDPNSYEQYF
TRBJ1-1 - TRBV5-6 - TGTGCCAGCAGTTCAGACTTGGAGGCTTTCTTT CASSSDLEAFF
TRBJ2-2 many TRBV12-3/TRBV12-4 TRBD2 TGTGCCAGCACCCCCTTTAGCGGGGGGACCGGGGAGCTGTTTTTT CASTPFSGGTGELFF
TRBJ2-1 many TRBV20-1 TRBD2 TGCAGTGCTCCGACTAGCGGGACCTACAATGAGCAGTTCTTC CSAPTSGTYNEQFF
TRBJ2-2 many TRBV28 - TGTGCCAGCAGTTTCCAGGGTTTCGGGGAGCTGTTTTTT CASSFQGFGELFF
TRBJ1-2 many TRBV11-2 - TGTGCCAGCAGCTTAGATCATTCTAGGTTCGTCAACTATGGCTACACCTTC CASSLDHSRFVNYGYTF
TRBJ1-4 many TRBV28 TRBD1 TGTGCCAGCAGTTCTCTTTGGGGACAGTCAACTAATGAAAAACTGTTTTTT CASSSLWGQSTNEKLFF
TRBJ2-1 many TRBV4-1 - TGCGCCAGTCCGGGAGTGTGCTCCTACAATGAGCAGTTCTTC CASPGVCSYNEQFF
TRBJ2-1 many TRBV12-5 TRBD1 TGTGCTAGTGGTTTGGTACAGGGACAGGGCCACAATGAGCAGTTCTTC CASGLVQGQGHNEQFF
TRBJ2-7 many TRBV28 - TGTGCCAGCAGTGAGCGGTCAGGGAGCTACGAGCAGTACTTC CASSERSGSYEQYF
TRBJ2-5 many TRBV12-3/TRBV12-4 - TGTGCCAGCAGTTTTTTGGGGCAGGAGACCCAGTACTTC CASSFLGQETQYF
TRBJ2-5 many TRBV4-1 - TGCGCCAGCAGCCTCCCAAGGGGGGGCCAAGAGACCCAGTACTTC CASSLPRGGQETQYF
TRBJ2-1 - TRBV27 - TGTGCCAGCAGTCCGGGCCCCCAAGGCAATGAGCAGTTCTTC CASSPGPQGNEQFF
TRBJ2-3 - TRBV7-2 TRBD2 TGTGCCAGCAGCTTAGGAATCTGGGCTAGCGGGAGGGACCAGGATACGCAGTATTTT CASSLGIWASGRDQDTQYF
TRBJ2-6 few TRBV24-1 - TGTGCCACCAGTGACCCCATGAGAGGGGGGCACGGGGCCAACGTCCTGACTTTC CATSDPMRGGHGANVLTF
TRBJ2-1 few TRBV10-3 TRBD2 TGTGCCATCACCGTTAGCGGGAGGGCTGGAAATGAGCAGTTCTTC CAITVSGRAGNEQFF
TRBJ2-1 - TRBV15 TRBD2 TGTGCCACCAGCAGAGATCGGGGGGGAGTACCCAATGAGCAGTTCTTC CATSRDRGGVPNEQFF
TRBJ2-3 - TRBV2 - TGTGCCAGCAGTGATGTGGGAGATACGCAGTATTTT CASSDVGDTQYF
TRBJ1-1 many TRBV30 - TGTGCCTGGAGTTCGAGGGCTGAAGCTTTCTTT CAWSSRAEAFF
TRBJ1-6 few TRBV7-2 TRBD1 TGTGCCAGCAGCTTAGCGAAGGACAGGCACCATAATTCACCCCTCCACTTT CASSLAKDRHHNSPLHF
TRBJ1-6 - TRBV2 - TGTGCCAGCGGAGGGTTGCGTGTTTATTCACCCCTCCACTTT CASGGLRVYSPLHF
TRBJ1-2 - TRBV12-3/TRBV12-4 - TGTGCCAGCAGCGTAGAACCCACTAACTATGGCTACACCTTC CASSVEPTNYGYTF
TRBJ2-5 many TRBV7-3 - TGTGCCAGCAGCTCCGGGACAAGGGAGACCCAGTACTTC CASSSGTRETQYF
TRBJ2-3 many TRBV11-2 - TGTGCCAGCAGACAGTACGGGGGAACTAGCACAGATACGCAGTATTTT CASRQYGGTSTDTQYF
TRBJ1-1 many TRBV29-1 TRBD1 TGCAGCGTTATCGGGACAGGGCACACTGAAGCTTTCTTT CSVIGTGHTEAFF
TRBJ2-5 many TRBV20-1 TRBD2 TGCAGCACAGAAGGGGCTAGCGGGGGTGTGGAGACCCAGTACTTC CSTEGASGGVETQYF
TRBJ2-5 many TRBV13 TRBD1 TGTGCCAGCAGCTTGGGCGGGACAGGTCAAGAGACCCAGTACTTC CASSLGGTGQETQYF
TRBJ1-1 few TRBV28 TRBD1 TGTGCCAGCAGCTCCACTGACAGGGTATGGGCTTTCTTT CASSSTDRVWAFF
TRBJ2-2 many TRBV20-1 - TGCAGTGCTAGTCTCCTGACAGGCCGCACCGGGGAGCTGTTTTTT CSASLLTGRTGELFF
TRBJ2-7 many TRBV6-1 - TGTGCCAGCAAGGGGTTCTCAAACTCCGAGGCGGGGTACGAGCAGTACTTC CASKGFSNSEAGYEQYF
TRBJ2-7 many TRBV28 TRBD1 TGTGCCAGCACCCCTCGGGACAGGGACACCTGGGAGCAGTACTTC CASTPRDRDTWEQYF
TRBJ1-5 - TRBV28 - TGTGCCAGCAGTTTATTCAGGGAGCCCCAGCATTTT CASSLFREPQHF
TRBJ1-5 many TRBV12-3/TRBV12-4 TRBD1 TGTGCCAGCATTCTGGACAGGGGTGACCAGCCCCAGCATTTT CASILDRGDQPQHF
TRBJ1-2 - TRBV5-1 - TGCGCCAGCAGCCAGGGACATAAGAACTATGGCTACACCTTC CASSQGHKNYGYTF
TRBJ1-3 - TRBV29-1 - TGCAGCGTTGAGAACGGTGGAAACACCATATATTTT CSVENGGNTIYF
TRBJ1-3 once TRBV12-3/TRBV12-4 - TGTGCCAGCAGTCCCAGGAGCTCTGGAAACACCATATATTTT CASSPRSSGNTIYF
TRBJ2-7 many TRBV18 - TGTGCCAGCTCACCAGGTCTGAGGCCCGCCGAGCAGTACTTC CASSPGLRPAEQYF
TRBJ2-3 many TRBV18 TRBD2 TGTGCCAGCTCACCACCAGCAGCGGGGGTCACAGATACGCAGTATTTT CASSPPAAGVTDTQYF
TRBJ2-7 many TRBV12-3/TRBV12-4 - TGTGCCAGCAGTGGGGCGGGATCCAACGAGCAGTACTTC CASSGAGSNEQYF
TRBJ2-4 many TRBV12-3/TRBV12-4 TRBD2 TGTGCCAGCAGCCACTCTTCAGCGGGGTCCAAAAACATTCAGTACTTC CASSHSSAGSKNIQYF
TRBJ1-1 many TRBV10-1 - TGCGCCAGCAGTGAGTCCGGGGGGCGAGGTGAAGCTTTCTTT CASSESGGRGEAFF
TRBJ2-7 many TRBV2 - TGTGCCAGCAGTGATCAGGGGCTGAACGAGCAGTACTTC CASSDQGLNEQYF
TRBJ1-1 many TRBV2 - TGTGCCAGCAAGATGATAGTGGGAGAGAACACTGAAGCTTTCTTT CASKMIVGENTEAFF
TRBJ2-1 - TRBV4-2 TRBD2 TGTGCCAGCAGCCTATTGATAGCGGGGGGCAGCTCCTACAATGAGCAGTTCTTC CASSLLIAGGSSYNEQFF
TRBJ2-7 many TRBV27 - TGTGCCAGCAGTTTATACCGCACAGAAGGCCCCTACGAGCAGTACTTC CASSLYRTEGPYEQYF
TRBJ2-1 many TRBV5-8 TRBD2 TGTGCCAGCAGCTTGGTTGGCCCCGGGACTAGCGGCAATGAGCAGTTCTTC CASSLVGPGTSGNEQFF
TRBJ1-1 few TRBV7-9 - TGTGCCAGCAGCCTGGCCCCTGAAGCTTTCTTT CASSLAPEAFF
TRBJ2-7 many TRBV28 TRBD1 TGTGCCAGCAGTCAGGGGACAGGAACCGGTCGGTACTTC CASSQGTGTGRYF
TRBJ2-7 - TRBV11-2 TRBD1 TGTGCCAGCAGCCCGTTCCTGGGACAGGGGGTACACGAGCAGTACTTC CASSPFLGQGVHEQYF